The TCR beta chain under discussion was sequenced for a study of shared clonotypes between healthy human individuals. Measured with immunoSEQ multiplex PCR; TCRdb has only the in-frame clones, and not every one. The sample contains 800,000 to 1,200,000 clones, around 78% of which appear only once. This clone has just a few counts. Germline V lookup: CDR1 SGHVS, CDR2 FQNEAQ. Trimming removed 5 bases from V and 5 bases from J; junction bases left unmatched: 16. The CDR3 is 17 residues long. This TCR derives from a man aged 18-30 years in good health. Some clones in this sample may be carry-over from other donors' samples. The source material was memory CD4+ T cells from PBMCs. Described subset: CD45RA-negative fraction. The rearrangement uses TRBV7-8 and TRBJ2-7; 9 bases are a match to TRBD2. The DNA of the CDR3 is TGTGCCAGCAGCCAGGGGGATAGCGGGAGCGGTGTCGACGAGCAGTACTTC. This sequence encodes CASSQGDSGSGVDEQYF.